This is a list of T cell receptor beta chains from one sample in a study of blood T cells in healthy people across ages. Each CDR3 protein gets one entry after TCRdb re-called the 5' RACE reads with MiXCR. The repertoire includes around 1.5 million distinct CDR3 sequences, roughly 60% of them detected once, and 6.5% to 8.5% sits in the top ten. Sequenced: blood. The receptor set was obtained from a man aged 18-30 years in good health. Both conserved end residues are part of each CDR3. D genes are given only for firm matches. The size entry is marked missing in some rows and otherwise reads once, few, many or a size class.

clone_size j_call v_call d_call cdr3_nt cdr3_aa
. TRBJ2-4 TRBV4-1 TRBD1 TGCGCCAGCAGCCAAGATTGGGGACAGAACATTCAGTACTTC CASSQDWGQNIQYF
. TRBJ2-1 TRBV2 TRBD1 TGTGCCAGCAGGGGGGACAGGGGAACCTACAATGAGCAGTTCTTC CASRGDRGTYNEQFF
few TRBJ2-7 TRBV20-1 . TGCAGTGCTAATCACAGGGAGACCTACGAGCAGTACTTC CSANHRETYEQYF
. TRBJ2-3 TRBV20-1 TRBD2 TGCAGTGCTAGCGTTAGTAGCGGGAGTTCTGCGCAGTATTTT CSASVSSGSSAQYF
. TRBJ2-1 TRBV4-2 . TGTGCCAGCAGCCAACAGGGAATAGCGCCTTCCTACAATGAGCAGTTCTTC CASSQQGIAPSYNEQFF
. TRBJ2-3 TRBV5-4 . TGTGCCAGCAGCTCAGAGGCTGGGGGTGGTACGCAGTATTTT CASSSEAGGGTQYF
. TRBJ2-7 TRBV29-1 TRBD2 TGCAGCGTTATAGCCGGGACTAGCGGAGCTCCAGCCTACAATGAGCAGTACTTC CSVIAGTSGAPAYNEQYF
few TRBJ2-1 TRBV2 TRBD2 TGTGCCAGCCGACTAGCCGATGAGCAGTTCTTC CASRLADEQFF
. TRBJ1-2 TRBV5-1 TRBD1 TGCGCCAGCAGCTCCGGGACAGACAATTTCTGGGGCTACACCTTC CASSSGTDNFWGYTF
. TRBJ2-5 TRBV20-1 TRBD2 TGCGGTGTAGCGGGAGAAGAGACCCAGTACTTC CGVAGEETQYF
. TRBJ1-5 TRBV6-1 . TGTGCCAGCAACTTACTTACGGACGGTAATCAGCCCCAGCATTTT CASNLLTDGNQPQHF
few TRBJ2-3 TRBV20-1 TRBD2 TGCAGTGCTAGAGAAAGATTTGGACTAGCGGGCATGGATACGCAGTATTTT CSARERFGLAGMDTQYF
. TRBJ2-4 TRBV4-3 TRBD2 TGCGCCAGCAGCCAAGGGACTAGCGGGGGGCACATTCAGTACTTC CASSQGTSGGHIQYF
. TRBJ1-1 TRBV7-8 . TGTGCCAGCAGATCGGGCAGGTCCTTGAACACTGAAGCTTTCTTT CASRSGRSLNTEAFF
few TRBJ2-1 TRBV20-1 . TGCAGTGCTAATTCAGGGAATGAGCAGTTCTTC CSANSGNEQFF
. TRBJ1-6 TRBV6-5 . TGTGCCAGCAAACAAGGCTCCTATAATTCACCCCTCCACTTT CASKQGSYNSPLHF
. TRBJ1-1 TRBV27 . TGTGCCAGCCAAAATCAAGTGAACACTGAAGCTTTCTTT CASQNQVNTEAFF
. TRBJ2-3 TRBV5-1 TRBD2 TGCGCCAGCAGCTTGGAGGGGCTAGCGGGGGGCCCTGGAACAGATACGCAGTATTTT CASSLEGLAGGPGTDTQYF
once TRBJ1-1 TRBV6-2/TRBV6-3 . TGTGCCAGCAGTTACTCGAGTAGGGGAGAAGCTTTCTTT CASSYSSRGEAFF
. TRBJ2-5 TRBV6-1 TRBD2 TGTGCCAGCACTCCTAGGCGGGGGACCCAAGAGACCCAGTACTTC CASTPRRGTQETQYF
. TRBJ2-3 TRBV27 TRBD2 TGTGCCAGCAGTTTCGGGGCTAGCGGGACGAGCACAGATACGCAGTATTTT CASSFGASGTSTDTQYF
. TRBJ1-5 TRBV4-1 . TGCGCCAGCAGCCAAGATGTGTCCCTACCAAATCAGCCCCAGCATTTT CASSQDVSLPNQPQHF
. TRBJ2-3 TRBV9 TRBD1 TGTGCCAGCAGCGTACGGACAGGGACCGATACGCAGTATTTT CASSVRTGTDTQYF
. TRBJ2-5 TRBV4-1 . TGCGCCAGCAGTCAGGAGTGGGGCGGGGAGACCCAGTACTTC CASSQEWGGETQYF
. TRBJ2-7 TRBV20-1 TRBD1 TGCAGTGCTAGAGGGACAGGACAGGGGTTCCCCTACGAGCAGTACTTC CSARGTGQGFPYEQYF
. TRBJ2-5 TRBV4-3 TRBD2 TGCGCCAGCAGCCAAGAGTCAACTAGCGGGGATCAAGAGACCCAGTACTTC CASSQESTSGDQETQYF
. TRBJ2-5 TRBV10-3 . TGTGCCATCAGTGACAGTCTCCGAAGGAATGGGCAGTACTTC CAISDSLRRNGQYF
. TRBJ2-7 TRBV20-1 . TGCAGTGCTAGAGGTGGAGGGGGTCCGTACTACGAGCAGTACTTC CSARGGGGPYYEQYF
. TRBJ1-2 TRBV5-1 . TGCGCCAGCAGCCTCGAAGTTTCAAACTATGGCTACACCTTC CASSLEVSNYGYTF
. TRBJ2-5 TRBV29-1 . TGCAGCGTTGAGGACATAGGAGGGGAAGAGACCCAGTACTTC CSVEDIGGEETQYF
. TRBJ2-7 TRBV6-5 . TGTGCCAGCAGTTACCCACTGGGGAAGTACGAGCAGTACTTC CASSYPLGKYEQYF
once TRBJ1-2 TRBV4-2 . TGTGCCAGCAGCCAAGAGTGGCAGGACTATGGCTACACCTTC CASSQEWQDYGYTF
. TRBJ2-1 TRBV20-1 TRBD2 TGCAGTGCTGATACTAGCGGTGAGCAGTTCTTC CSADTSGEQFF
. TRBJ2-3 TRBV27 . TGTGCCAGCAGTCTAGGCGTCAGGGGCACAGATACGCAGTATTTT CASSLGVRGTDTQYF
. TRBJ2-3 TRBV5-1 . TGCGCCAGTCCTCAGGGAAAGGAGTCTGGCACAGATACGCAGTATTTT CASPQGKESGTDTQYF
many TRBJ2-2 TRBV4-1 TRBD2 TGCGCCAGCAGCCAAGACTGGCTAGCGGGGTTTAGTACCGGGGAGCTGTTTTTT CASSQDWLAGFSTGELFF
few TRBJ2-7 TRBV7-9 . TGTGCCAGCAGCTTCCCGCCGCCAACCTACGAGCAGTACTTC CASSFPPPTYEQYF
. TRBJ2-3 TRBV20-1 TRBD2 TGCAGTGCTACCGTTCTAGCGGGGGGCTCTAGCACAGATACGCAGTATTTT CSATVLAGGSSTDTQYF
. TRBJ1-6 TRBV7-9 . TGTGCCAGCAGACCTTCGACGGACGCGTTGCGTTCACCCCTCCACTTT CASRPSTDALRSPLHF
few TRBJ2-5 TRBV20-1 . TGCAGTGTTTCGTCTGCACAAGAGACCCAGTACTTC CSVSSAQETQYF
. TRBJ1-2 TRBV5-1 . TGCGCCAGCAGCTTCTCGGGACGGGACCTTTATGGCTACACCTTC CASSFSGRDLYGYTF
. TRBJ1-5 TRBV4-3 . TGCGCCAGCAGCCAAGATCGGCGACAGCCCCAGCATTTT CASSQDRRQPQHF
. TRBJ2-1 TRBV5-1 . TGCGCCAGCAGGGCAGGACAACCCCGTAGGAATGAGCAGTTCTTC CASRAGQPRRNEQFF
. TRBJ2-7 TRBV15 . TGTGCCACCAGCAGTGAACGGGCAGCCTCCTACGAGCAGTACTTC CATSSERAASYEQYF
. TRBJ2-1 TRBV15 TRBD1 TGTGCCACCAGCAGAGGGTTCGTAGGACAGGGGTTGTTCTTC CATSRGFVGQGLFF
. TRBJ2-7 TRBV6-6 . TGTGCCAGCAGCCCCGGGGACTCATATACCTACGAGCAGTACTTC CASSPGDSYTYEQYF
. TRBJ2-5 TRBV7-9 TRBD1 TGTGCCAGCAGCTCCGGGACAGACACCTACAAGCAGTACTTC CASSSGTDTYKQYF
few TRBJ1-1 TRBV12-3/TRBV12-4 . TGTGCCAGCAGTTTAGCGGCGTGGAGGCAACACACTGAAGCTTTCTTT CASSLAAWRQHTEAFF
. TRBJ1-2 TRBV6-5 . TGTGCCAGCACCCTGAACGGGGGATTTAACTATGGCTACACCTTC CASTLNGGFNYGYTF